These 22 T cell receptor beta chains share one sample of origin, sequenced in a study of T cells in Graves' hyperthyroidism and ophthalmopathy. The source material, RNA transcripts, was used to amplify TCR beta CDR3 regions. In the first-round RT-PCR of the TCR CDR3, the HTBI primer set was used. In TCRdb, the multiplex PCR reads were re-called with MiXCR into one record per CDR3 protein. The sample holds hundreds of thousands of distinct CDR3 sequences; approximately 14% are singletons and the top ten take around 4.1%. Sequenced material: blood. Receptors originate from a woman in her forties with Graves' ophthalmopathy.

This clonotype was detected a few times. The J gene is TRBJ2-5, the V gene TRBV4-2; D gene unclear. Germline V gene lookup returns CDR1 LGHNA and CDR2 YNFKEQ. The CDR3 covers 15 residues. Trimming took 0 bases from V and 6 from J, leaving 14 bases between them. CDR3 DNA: TGTGCCAGCAGCCAAGATAACCCCGGAGCAAAGACCCAGTACTTC. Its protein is CASSQDNPGAKTQYF.

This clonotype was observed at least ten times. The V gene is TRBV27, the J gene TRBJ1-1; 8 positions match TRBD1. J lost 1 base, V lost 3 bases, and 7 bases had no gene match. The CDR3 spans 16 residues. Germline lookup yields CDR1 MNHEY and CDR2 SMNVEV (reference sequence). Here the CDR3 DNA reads TGTGCCAGCAGTTTCGACCCAGGACAGGGGAACACTGAAGCTTTCTTT. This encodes CASSFDPGQGNTEAFF.

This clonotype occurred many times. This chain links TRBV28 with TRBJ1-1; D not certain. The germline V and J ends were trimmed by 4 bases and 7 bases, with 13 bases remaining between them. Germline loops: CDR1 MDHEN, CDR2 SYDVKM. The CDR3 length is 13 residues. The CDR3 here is CASSSSQLVEAFF. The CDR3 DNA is TGTGCCAGCAGTTCATCCCAACTTGTTGAAGCTTTCTTT.

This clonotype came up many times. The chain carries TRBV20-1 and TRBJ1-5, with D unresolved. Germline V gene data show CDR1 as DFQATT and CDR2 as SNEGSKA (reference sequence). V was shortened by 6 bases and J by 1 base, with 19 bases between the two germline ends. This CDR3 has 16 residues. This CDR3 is CSATNSLWQSNQPQHF. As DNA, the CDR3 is TGCAGTGCCACGAATAGCCTTTGGCAGAGCAATCAGCCCCAGCATTTT.

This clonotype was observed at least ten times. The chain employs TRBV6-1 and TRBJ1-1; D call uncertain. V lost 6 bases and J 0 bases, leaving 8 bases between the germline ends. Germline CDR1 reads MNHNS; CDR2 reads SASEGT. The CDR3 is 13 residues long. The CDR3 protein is CASRDNLNTEAFF. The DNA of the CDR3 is TGTGCCAGCAGAGACAATCTGAACACTGAAGCTTTCTTT.

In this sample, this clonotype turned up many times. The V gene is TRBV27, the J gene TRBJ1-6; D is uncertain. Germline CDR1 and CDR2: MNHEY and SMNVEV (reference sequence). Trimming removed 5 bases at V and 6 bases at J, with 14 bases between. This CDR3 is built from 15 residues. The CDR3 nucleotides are TGTGCCAGCAGTATGGCGGGCATGAGTAATTCACCCCTCCACTTT. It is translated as CASSMAGMSNSPLHF.

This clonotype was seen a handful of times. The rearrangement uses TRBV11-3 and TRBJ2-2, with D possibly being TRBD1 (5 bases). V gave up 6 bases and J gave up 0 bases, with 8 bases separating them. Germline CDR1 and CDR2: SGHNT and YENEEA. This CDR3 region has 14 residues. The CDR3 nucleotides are TGTGCCAGCAGACAGGTAGCGAACACCGGGGAGCTGTTTTTT. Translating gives CASRQVANTGELFF.

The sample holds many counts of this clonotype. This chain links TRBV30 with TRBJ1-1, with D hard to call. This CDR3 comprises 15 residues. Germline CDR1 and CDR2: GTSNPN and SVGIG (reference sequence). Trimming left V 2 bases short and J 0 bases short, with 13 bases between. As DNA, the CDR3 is TGTGCCTGGAGTCCCGGGGTTCATATGAACACTGAAGCTTTCTTT. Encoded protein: CAWSPGVHMNTEAFF.

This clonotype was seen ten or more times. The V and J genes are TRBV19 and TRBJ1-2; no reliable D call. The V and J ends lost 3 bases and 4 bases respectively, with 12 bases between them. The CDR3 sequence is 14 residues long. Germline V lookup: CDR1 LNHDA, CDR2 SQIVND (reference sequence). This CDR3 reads CASSIARMPYGYTF. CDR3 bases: TGTGCCAGTAGTATTGCAAGGATGCCCTATGGCTACACCTTC.

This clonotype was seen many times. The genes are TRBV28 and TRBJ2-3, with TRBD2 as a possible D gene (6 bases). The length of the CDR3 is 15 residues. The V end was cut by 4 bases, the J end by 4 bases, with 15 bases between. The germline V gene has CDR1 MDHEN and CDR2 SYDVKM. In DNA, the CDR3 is TGTGCCAGCAGTTCCGGGGGACGCGGCGCAGATACGCAGTATTTT. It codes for CASSSGGRGADTQYF.

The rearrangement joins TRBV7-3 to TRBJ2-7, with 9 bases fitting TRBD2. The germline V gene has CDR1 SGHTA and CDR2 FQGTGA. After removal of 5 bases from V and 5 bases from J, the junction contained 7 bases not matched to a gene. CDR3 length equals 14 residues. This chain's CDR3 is CASSPLAGADEQYF. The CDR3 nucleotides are TGTGCCAGCAGCCCCTTAGCGGGAGCTGACGAGCAGTACTTC. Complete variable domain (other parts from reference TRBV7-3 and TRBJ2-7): GAGVSQTPSNKVTEKGKYVELRCDPISGHTALYWYRQSLGQGPEFLIYFQGTGAADDSGLPNDRFFAVRPEGSVSTLKIQRTERGDSAVYLCASSPLAGADEQYFGPGTRLTVT.

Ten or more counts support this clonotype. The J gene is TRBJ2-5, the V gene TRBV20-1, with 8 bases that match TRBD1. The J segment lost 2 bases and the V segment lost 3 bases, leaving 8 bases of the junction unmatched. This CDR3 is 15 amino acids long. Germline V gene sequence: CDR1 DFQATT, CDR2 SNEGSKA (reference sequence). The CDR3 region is CSARAPGGGQETQYF. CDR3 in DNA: TGCAGTGCTAGGGCCCCAGGGGGCGGACAAGAGACCCAGTACTTC.

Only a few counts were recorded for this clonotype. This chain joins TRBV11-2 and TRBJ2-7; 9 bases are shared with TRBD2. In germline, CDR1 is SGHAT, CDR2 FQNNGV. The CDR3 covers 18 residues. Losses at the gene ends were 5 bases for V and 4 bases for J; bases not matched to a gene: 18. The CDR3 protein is CASSPLRGLAQEPYEQYF. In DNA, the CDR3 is TGTGCCAGCAGCCCCTTGCGGGGACTAGCTCAGGAGCCGTACGAGCAGTACTTC.

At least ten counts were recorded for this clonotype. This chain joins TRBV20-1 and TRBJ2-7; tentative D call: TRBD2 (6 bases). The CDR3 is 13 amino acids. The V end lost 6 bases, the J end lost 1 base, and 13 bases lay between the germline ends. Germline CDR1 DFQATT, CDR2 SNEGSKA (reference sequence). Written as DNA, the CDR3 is TGCAGTGCCCCCGGGGGTTGGTCCTACGAGCAGTACTTC. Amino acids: CSAPGGWSYEQYF.

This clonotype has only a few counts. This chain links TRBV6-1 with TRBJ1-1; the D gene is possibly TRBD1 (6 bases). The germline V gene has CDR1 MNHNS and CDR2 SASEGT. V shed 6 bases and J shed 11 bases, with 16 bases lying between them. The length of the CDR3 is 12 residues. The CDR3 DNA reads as TGTGCCAGCAGCCTGATGGGAGGACAGGCTTTCTTT. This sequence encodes CASSLMGGQAFF.

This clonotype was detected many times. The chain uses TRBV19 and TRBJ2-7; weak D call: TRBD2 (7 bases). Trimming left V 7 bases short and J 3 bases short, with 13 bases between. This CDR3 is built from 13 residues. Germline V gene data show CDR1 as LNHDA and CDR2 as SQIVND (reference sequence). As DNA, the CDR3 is TGTGCCAGTAAGGGGGGGGACGACTACGAGCAGTACTTC. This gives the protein CASKGGDDYEQYF. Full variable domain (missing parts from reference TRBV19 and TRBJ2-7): DGGITQSPKYLFRKEGQNVTLSCEQNLNHDAMYWYRQDPGQGLRLIYYSQIVNDFQKGDIAEGYSVSREKKESFPLTVTSAQKNPTAFYLCASKGGDDYEQYFGPGTRLTVT.

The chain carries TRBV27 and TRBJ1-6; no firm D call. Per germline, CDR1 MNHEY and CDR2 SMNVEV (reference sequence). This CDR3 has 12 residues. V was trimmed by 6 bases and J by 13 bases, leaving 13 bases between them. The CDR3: CASRTTTAPLHF. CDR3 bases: TGTGCCAGCAGAACGACTACGGCTCCCCTCCACTTT.

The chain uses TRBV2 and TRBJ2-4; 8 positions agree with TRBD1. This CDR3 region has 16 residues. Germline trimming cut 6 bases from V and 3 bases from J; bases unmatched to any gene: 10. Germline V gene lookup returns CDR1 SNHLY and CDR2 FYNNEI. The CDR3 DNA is TGTGCCAGCAGCAGGCAGGGGGCTGTGAGCAAAAACATTCAGTACTTC. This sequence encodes CASSRQGAVSKNIQYF.

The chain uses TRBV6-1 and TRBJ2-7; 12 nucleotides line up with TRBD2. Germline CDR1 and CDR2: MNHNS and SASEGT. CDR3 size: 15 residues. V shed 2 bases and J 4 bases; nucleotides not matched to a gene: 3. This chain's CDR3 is CASSEFTSGRYEQYF. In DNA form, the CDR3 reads TGTGCCAGCAGTGAATTCACTAGCGGGAGGTACGAGCAGTACTTC.

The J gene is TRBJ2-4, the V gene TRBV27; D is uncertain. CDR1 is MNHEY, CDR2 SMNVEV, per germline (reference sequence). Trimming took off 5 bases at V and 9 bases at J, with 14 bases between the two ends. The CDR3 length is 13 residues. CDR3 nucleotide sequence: TGTGCCAGCAGTCCCGCCGGCCCTGGCATTCAGTACTTC. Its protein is CASSPAGPGIQYF.

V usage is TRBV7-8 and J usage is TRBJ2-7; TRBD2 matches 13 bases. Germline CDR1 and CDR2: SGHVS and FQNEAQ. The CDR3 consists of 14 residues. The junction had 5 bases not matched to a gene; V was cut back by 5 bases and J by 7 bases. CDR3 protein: CASSVLAGGREQYF. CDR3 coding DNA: TGTGCCAGCAGCGTACTAGCGGGAGGGCGAGAGCAGTACTTC.

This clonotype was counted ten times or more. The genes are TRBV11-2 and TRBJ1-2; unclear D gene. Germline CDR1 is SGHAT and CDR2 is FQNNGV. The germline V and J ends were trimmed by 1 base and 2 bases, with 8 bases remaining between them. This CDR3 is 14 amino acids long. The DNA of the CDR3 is TGTGCCAGCAGCTTAGGTCCAGAAAACTATGGCTACACCTTC. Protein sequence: CASSLGPENYGYTF. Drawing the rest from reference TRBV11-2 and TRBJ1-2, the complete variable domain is EAGVAQSPRYKIIEKRQSVAFWCNPISGHATLYWYQQILGQGPKLLIQFQNNGVVDDSQLPKDRFSAERLKGVDSTLKIQPAKLEDSAVYLCASSLGPENYGYTFGSGTRLTVV.